Listed here are 21 T cell receptor beta chains from one sample, sequenced in a study of graft-versus-host responses after intestinal transplantation. Sequencing used immunoSEQ multiplex PCR; TCRdb keeps in-frame clones, though not all of them. Of around 50,000 clones in the sample, more than 80% were seen once. Their specific antigens are unknown. The specimen was unstimulated CD4+ T cells sorted from spleen or lymph node cells, collected before transplant. These receptors were obtained from a human donor who was the organ donor for an intestinal transplant.

The gene calls are TRBV5-1 and TRBJ2-3; 15 bases line up with TRBD2. CDR1 SGHRS and CDR2 YFSETQ come from the germline V gene. V was clipped by 4 bases and J by 1 base; unmatched bases: 4. The CDR3 spans 17 residues. The CDR3 spells CASSPGLAGGGTDTQYF. The CDR3 DNA reads TGCGCCAGCAGCCCGGGACTAGCGGGAGGAGGCACAGATACGCAGTATTTT.

This chain uses TRBV5-5 with TRBJ1-2, with 9 bases fitting TRBD1. The CDR3 loop spans 12 amino acids. Trimming at V came to 4 bases and at J to 5 bases, leaving 0 bases not matched to a gene. Germline CDR1 is SGHKS and CDR2 is YYEKEE (reference sequence). CDR3 in DNA: TGTGCCAGCAGCGGGACAGGGTATGGCTACACCTTC. This sequence encodes CASSGTGYGYTF.

The chain uses TRBV7-9 and TRBJ1-1; D gene uncertain. Trimming removed 3 bases at V and 7 bases at J, with 6 bases between. Germline lookup yields CDR1 SEHNR and CDR2 FQNEAQ (reference sequence). This CDR3 has 11 residues. The CDR3 bases are TGTGCCAGCAGCTTTTCCCGTGAAGCTTTCTTT. Translating gives CASSFSREAFF.

This chain joins TRBV27 and TRBJ1-1, with 11 bases matching TRBD1. The CDR3 has 16 amino acids. J gave up 7 bases and V 7 bases, and 14 bases lay outside the gene matches. CDR1 is MNHEY, CDR2 SMNVEV, per germline (reference sequence). The CDR3 DNA reads TGTGCCAGCACCAAACCGACAGGGACAGGGGGAGGTGAAGCTTTCTTT. Amino acid sequence: CASTKPTGTGGGEAFF.

This chain uses TRBV5-1 with TRBJ2-1; 13 bases agree with TRBD2. The junction had 6 bases not matched to a gene; V was cut back by 7 bases and J by 2 bases. CDR1 and CDR2 (germline): SGHRS, YFSETQ. This CDR3 has 16 residues. CDR3 amino acids: CASRLGTSGAYNEQFF. CDR3 DNA sequence: TGCGCCAGCCGCCTGGGGACTAGCGGGGCCTACAATGAGCAGTTCTTC.

A remark on this clone: The junction does not match germline at one end; this may be a read error. CDR3 sequence reads: CATSRDLREVRDF. The CDR3 bases are TGTGCCACCAGCAGAGATCTCAGGGAGGTTCGCGATTTT. The J gene is TRBJ1-5, the V gene TRBV15, with D possibly TRBD1 on 5 matching bases. The CDR3 consists of 13 residues. Germline V lookup: CDR1 LNHNV, CDR2 YYDKDF (reference sequence).

J is TRBJ2-1 and V is TRBV7-2; weak D call: TRBD2 (6 bases). V lost 2 bases and J 9 bases, leaving 26 bases between the germline ends. Germline assignment: CDR1 SGHTA and CDR2 FQGNSA. CDR3 length: 18 amino acids. The CDR3 coding sequence is TGTGCCAGCAGCTTAATAACGAAATCGGGGCGGAGGGCTAGTGAGCAGTTCTTC. It yields the protein CASSLITKSGRRASEQFF.

This clone was recorded once. The V and J genes are TRBV20-1 and TRBJ2-1; 9 nucleotides match TRBD2. CDR1 and CDR2 (germline): DFQATT, SNEGSKA (reference sequence). The CDR3 covers 11 residues. CDR3 DNA sequence: TGCAGCATGGGACTAGCCAATGAGCAGTTCTTC. Translation: CSMGLANEQFF.

In its sample, this clone was seen once. This sequence joins TRBV6-5 and TRBJ2-2; 8 nucleotides match TRBD2. Germline CDR1 and CDR2: MNHEY and SVGAGI. The CDR3 runs to 14 residues. The V and J ends lost 6 bases and 6 bases, in that order; junction bases with no gene match: 6. In DNA, the CDR3 is TGTGCCAGCAGCCCTAGCGGGCCCCCCGGGGAGCTGTTTTTT. Encoded protein: CASSPSGPPGELFF.

This sequence joins TRBV6-4 and TRBJ1-1; TRBD1 matches at 10 bases. The V gene's germline CDR1 is MRHNA and CDR2 SNTAGT. The CDR3 is made up of 18 amino acids. J gave up 0 bases and V 5 bases, and 12 bases lay outside the gene matches. Here the CDR3 reads CASSLTGTGAIMNTEAFF. CDR3 DNA: TGTGCCAGCAGTTTGACTGGGACAGGGGCGATTATGAACACTGAAGCTTTCTTT.

This clone appeared once. The rearrangement uses TRBV5-4 and TRBJ2-1; TRBD1 agrees at 10 bases. Trimming cost V 3 bases and J 4 bases; bases outside gene matches: 7. The CDR3 sequence is 16 residues long. Germline V CDR1 and CDR2: SGHNT, YYREEE (reference sequence). The CDR3 sequence: CASSSRQGAQYNEQFF. CDR3 nucleotide sequence: TGTGCCAGCAGCTCGCGACAGGGGGCGCAGTACAATGAGCAGTTCTTC. The whole variable domain, remainder taken from reference TRBV5-4 and TRBJ2-1, is ETGVTQSPTHLIKTRGQQVTLRCSSQSGHNTVSWYQQALGQGPQFIFQYYREEENGRGNFPPRFSGLQFPNYSSELNVNALELDDSALYLCASSSRQGAQYNEQFFGPGTRLTVL.

This chain connects TRBV19 to TRBJ1-1; maybe TRBD1 (6 bases). Between the trimmed V and J ends, which lost 1 base and 0 bases, there was a span of 15 bases. Germline values: CDR1 LNHDA, CDR2 SQIVND (reference sequence). The CDR3 consists of 17 residues. CDR3 sequence: CASSIGGRRAVNTEAFF. The CDR3 nucleotides are TGTGCCAGTAGTATAGGGGGGCGCCGAGCCGTGAACACTGAAGCTTTCTTT. Complete variable domain (other parts from reference TRBV19 and TRBJ1-1): DGGITQSPKYLFRKEGQNVTLSCEQNLNHDAMYWYRQDPGQGLRLIYYSQIVNDFQKGDIAEGYSVSREKKESFPLTVTSAQKNPTAFYLCASSIGGRRAVNTEAFFGQGTRLTVV.

The chain employs TRBV4-3 and TRBJ1-5; a weak D match, TRBD1 (5 bases). Trimming shortened V by 0 bases and J by 7 bases, and 13 bases separated the two germline ends. The CDR3 totals 15 residues. The germline gives CDR1 LGHNA, CDR2 YSLEER. The CDR3 here is CASSQDPAGIQPQHF. CDR3 DNA: TGCGCCAGCAGCCAAGATCCAGCAGGGATCCAGCCCCAGCATTTT.

This chain connects TRBV28 to TRBJ1-2, with D possibly being TRBD1 (6 bases). CDR1 MDHEN and CDR2 SYDVKM come from the germline V gene. The V end lost 8 bases, the J end lost 5 bases, and 9 bases lay between the germline ends. CDR3 length: 11 amino acids. The CDR3 nucleotides are TGTGCCAGCGGAACAGGGTATGGCTACACCTTC. Its protein product is CASGTGYGYTF.

Remarks on this clone: Sequence at one end of the junction differs from germline and may be a read error. J is TRBJ2-4 and V is TRBV20-1; 9 bases fit TRBD2. This CDR3 region has 11 residues. The germline CDR1 and CDR2 sequences are DFQATT and SNEGSKA (reference sequence). CDR3 residues: CAGGAKNIQYF. The CDR3 DNA reads as TGTGCGGGGGGGGCCAAAAACATTCAGTACTTC.

The chain combines TRBV5-1 with TRBJ2-3; D perhaps matches TRBD2 (6 bases). This CDR3 spans 14 amino acids. Germline CDR1 reads SGHRS; CDR2 reads YFSETQ. The V end lost 3 bases, the J end lost 3 bases, and 11 bases lay between the germline ends. CDR3 loop: CASSSTGRTDTQYF. For the CDR3, the DNA is TGCGCCAGCAGCTCAACCGGGAGAACAGATACGCAGTATTTT.

This rearrangement joins TRBV2 to TRBJ1-2; D remains unclear. CDR3 size: 13 residues. Trimming cost V 3 bases and J 3 bases, with 8 bases left between them. From germline, CDR1 is SNHLY and CDR2 FYNNEI. CDR3 in DNA: TGTGCCAGCAGTGACACGGACTACTATGGCTACACCTTC. This translates into CASSDTDYYGYTF.

The V call is TRBV27, the J call TRBJ1-1; D possibly corresponds to TRBD1 (5 bases). V lost 4 bases and J lost 5, with 14 bases in between. CDR1 MNHEY and CDR2 SMNVEV come from the germline V gene (reference sequence). The CDR3 covers 14 residues. The CDR3 bases are TGTGCCAGCAGTTCTGACGGGGGATGGACTGAAGCTTTCTTT. It translates to CASSSDGGWTEAFF.

This clone was seen once. V usage is TRBV5-1 and J usage is TRBJ1-5, with 9 bases aligning to TRBD1. The CDR3 extends over 15 amino acids. Trimming cost V 0 bases and J 7 bases; bases outside gene matches: 5. Germline CDR1 reads SGHRS; CDR2 reads YFSETQ. In nucleotides, the CDR3 is TGCGCCAGCAGCTTGGGGCCGGGACAGGGACAGCCCCAGCATTTT. Amino acids: CASSLGPGQGQPQHF.

This clone was counted a few times. The genes are TRBV5-1 and TRBJ1-3; 11 nucleotides align to TRBD1. The CDR3 has 18 residues. In germline, CDR1 is SGHRS, CDR2 YFSETQ. J gave up 2 bases and V 4 bases, and 11 bases lay outside the gene matches. CDR3 residues: CASSRQGTGGSAGNTIYF. Written as DNA, the CDR3 is TGCGCCAGCAGCCGCCAGGGGACAGGGGGTTCAGCTGGAAACACCATATATTTT.

J is TRBJ1-2 and V is TRBV28; 12 nucleotides match TRBD1. Trimming at V came to 3 bases and at J to 5 bases, leaving 13 bases not matched to a gene. CDR1 and CDR2 from the germline V gene are MDHEN and SYDVKM. The CDR3 extends over 18 amino acids. Written as DNA, the CDR3 is TGTGCCAGCAGTTTGTCCGGGACAGGGGGCTTTTGGAGGTATGGCTACACCTTC. Protein: CASSLSGTGGFWRYGYTF.